A selection of T cell receptor beta chains follows, all from one sample in a study of cytomegalovirus exposure and HLA in healthy donors. Assay used: immunoSEQ multiplex PCR; TCRdb lists only in-frame clones, some missing. The sample contains over 150,000 clones, 70% to 85% of which appear only once. Input material: PBMCs. The receptors were sampled from a young man in good health and CMV-seronegative. Each CDR3 is given with its conserved first and last residue. Each record gives: clone size, J gene, D gene, V gene, CDR3 protein, CDR3 DNA. D genes are given only for firm matches. Where a row states a size, it is once, few, many or the class of an expanded clone; other rows omit it.

>-|TRBJ2-1|-|TRBV10-3
CAISGGQISYNEQFF
TGTGCCATCAGTGGGGGACAAATCTCCTACAATGAGCAGTTCTTC
>-|TRBJ2-5|-|TRBV6-1
CASARTGQETQYF
TGTGCCAGCGCCAGGACGGGACAAGAGACCCAGTACTTC
>-|TRBJ1-6|-|TRBV30
CAWSVQDRRNSPLHF
TGTGCCTGGAGTGTACAGGACCGCCGCAATTCACCCCTCCACTTT
>-|TRBJ2-1|-|TRBV7-9
CASSVRGESYNEQFF
TGTGCCAGCAGCGTAAGGGGTGAATCTTACAATGAGCAGTTCTTC
>-|TRBJ1-2|-|TRBV28
CASSSPRGLYGYTF
TGTGCCAGCAGTTCTCCCCGGGGTCTCTATGGCTACACCTTC
>-|TRBJ1-1|-|TRBV6-1
CASKTGKNTEAFF
TGTGCCAGCAAAACAGGAAAGAACACTGAAGCTTTCTTT
>-|TRBJ1-4|-|TRBV5-6
CASSGGGNEKLFF
TGTGCCAGCAGCGGCGGGGGAAATGAAAAACTGTTTTTT
>-|TRBJ2-5|TRBD2|TRBV19
CASSRLAGGQETQYF
TGTGCCAGTAGTCGCCTAGCGGGGGGTCAAGAGACCCAGTACTTC
>-|TRBJ2-1|TRBD1|TRBV28
CASSLSRQGPSFF
TGTGCCAGCAGTTTATCTCGACAGGGCCCCAGCTTCTTC
>-|TRBJ1-1|-|TRBV15
CATSRAIKGDGTEAFF
TGTGCCACCAGCAGGGCAATAAAAGGGGATGGGACTGAAGCTTTCTTT
>-|TRBJ1-1|TRBD1|TRBV28
CASGVGTGAGRTEAFF
TGTGCCAGCGGAGTTGGGACAGGGGCGGGTAGGACTGAAGCTTTCTTT
>-|TRBJ2-3|-|TRBV18
CASSPGSGADTQYF
TGTGCCAGCTCACCAGGGTCGGGGGCAGATACGCAGTATTTT
>-|TRBJ2-7|-|TRBV9
CASSQAGSSYEQYF
TGTGCCAGCAGTCAGGCCGGGAGTTCCTACGAGCAGTACTTC
>-|TRBJ1-5|-|TRBV6-1
CASSGGGWQPQHF
TGTGCCAGCAGTGGGGGGGGTTGGCAGCCCCAGCATTTT
>-|TRBJ2-7|-|TRBV2
CASSERSAYEQYF
TGTGCCAGCAGTGAACGGTCCGCTTACGAGCAGTACTTC
>-|TRBJ2-7|-|TRBV14
CASSLGTEQYF
TGTGCCAGCAGCCTGGGGACTGAGCAGTACTTC
>-|TRBJ2-5|TRBD2|TRBV5-1
CASSSTGTSRETQYF
TGCGCCAGCAGCTCGACCGGGACTAGCCGCGAGACCCAGTACTTC
>-|TRBJ1-1|-|TRBV25-1
CASLRAGDTEAFF
TGCGCCAGCCTGCGGGCAGGGGACACTGAAGCTTTCTTT
>-|TRBJ2-5|TRBD2|TRBV6-4
CASSGGLANWGQETQYF
TGTGCCAGCAGTGGGGGACTAGCGAATTGGGGCCAAGAGACCCAGTACTTC
>-|TRBJ1-4|-|TRBV5-4
CASSLGQAINEKLFF
TGTGCCAGCAGCTTGGGACAGGCGATTAATGAAAAACTGTTTTTT
>-|TRBJ2-3|TRBD2|TRBV29-1
CTSETSGSTDTQYF
TGCACCTCCGAGACTAGCGGGAGCACAGATACGCAGTATTTT
>-|TRBJ1-6|TRBD1|TRBV30
CAWRTPDRENSPLNF
TGTGCCTGGAGAACCCCGGACAGGGAGAATTCACCCCTCAACTTT
>-|TRBJ2-7|TRBD2|TRBV29-1
CSVESAGGSYEQYF
TGCAGCGTTGAATCGGCGGGGGGCTCCTACGAGCAGTACTTC
>few|TRBJ1-5|-|TRBV28
CASKSTVNQPQNF
TGTGCCAGCAAATCGACAGTGAATCAGCCCCAGAATTTT
>few|TRBJ1-1|-|TRBV5-4
CASSSRGGSEAFF
TGTGCCAGCAGCTCTCGGGGGGGATCTGAAGCTTTCTTT
>-|TRBJ2-2|-|TRBV5-1
CASSPRMASNTGELFF
TGCGCCAGCAGCCCCAGGATGGCGTCGAACACCGGGGAGCTGTTTTTT
>-|TRBJ1-2|-|TRBV7-9
CASSLEAYGYYGYTF
TGTGCCAGCAGCTTAGAAGCGTACGGTTACTATGGCTACACCTTC
>-|TRBJ2-2|-|TRBV25-1
CASSETGSGTGELFF
TGTGCCAGCAGTGAAACAGGGTCTGGGACCGGGGAGCTGTTTTTT
>few|TRBJ1-1|-|TRBV10-3
CATAGETEAFF
TGTGCCACCGCAGGGGAGACTGAAGCTTTCTTT
>-|TRBJ1-2|-|TRBV7-9
CASSLGGDYYGYTF
TGTGCCAGCAGCTTAGGGGGGGACTACTATGGCTACACCTTC
>-|TRBJ1-2|TRBD1|TRBV6-5
CASGRDSRYGYTF
TGTGCCAGCGGAAGGGACAGTCGTTATGGCTACACCTTC
>few|TRBJ1-1|TRBD1|TRBV4-2
CASSQEVYTGGRGGTEAFF
TGTGCCAGCAGCCAAGAAGTGTATACAGGGGGCCGGGGAGGGACTGAAGCTTTCTTT
>-|TRBJ1-5|TRBD1|TRBV7-9
CASSLATGYGNQPQHF
TGTGCCAGCAGCTTAGCGACAGGGTATGGGAATCAGCCCCAGCATTTT
>-|TRBJ1-2|TRBD1|TRBV2
CASSEGTGVRGYTF
TGTGCCAGCAGTGAAGGAACAGGGGTAAGAGGCTACACCTTC
>-|TRBJ1-4|-|TRBV28
CASSPRQEPREKLFF
TGTGCCAGCAGTCCCCGACAGGAGCCTCGGGAAAAACTGTTTTTT
>-|TRBJ1-5|TRBD1|TRBV6-5
CASSKQGANQPQHF
TGTGCCAGCAGTAAGCAGGGGGCAAATCAGCCCCAGCATTTT
>-|TRBJ2-2|TRBD1|TRBV4-1
CASSLRTGSNTGELFF
TGCGCCAGCAGCCTACGGACAGGTTCAAACACCGGGGAGCTGTTTTTT
>-|TRBJ1-1|-|TRBV5-1
CASALTGNTEAFF
TGCGCCAGCGCCCTGACTGGGAACACTGAAGCTTTCTTT
>-|TRBJ1-1|-|TRBV6-5
CASSPREYTEAFF
TGTGCCAGCAGTCCCAGGGAATACACTGAAGCTTTCTTT
>-|TRBJ2-5|-|TRBV25-1
CASSSPRGGQETQYF
TGTGCCAGCAGTTCCCCTAGGGGGGGACAAGAGACCCAGTACTTC
>-|TRBJ2-5|-|TRBV18
CASSPNSGDQETQYF
TGTGCCAGCTCACCGAACTCAGGGGATCAAGAGACCCAGTACTTC
>-|TRBJ1-2|TRBD1|TRBV7-9
CASSPTGGLGYTF
TGTGCCAGCAGCCCTACAGGGGGCCTTGGCTACACCTTC
>once|TRBJ1-3|-|TRBV2
CASSVVGDYPSGNTIYF
TGTGCCAGCAGTGTGGTTGGCGACTACCCTTCTGGAAACACCATATATTTT
>-|TRBJ2-5|TRBD1|TRBV6-1
CASSGSGGWETQYF
TGTGCCAGCAGTGGCTCAGGGGGATGGGAGACCCAGTACTTC
>-|TRBJ2-3|TRBD2|TRBV2
CASRGLAGTDTQYF
TGTGCCAGCAGGGGACTAGCGGGCACAGATACGCAGTATTTT
>-|TRBJ2-2|TRBD2|TRBV4-3
CASSQDRDAGGPSGELFF
TGCGCCAGCAGCCAAGATCGGGACGCGGGGGGCCCGTCCGGGGAGCTGTTTTTT
>-|TRBJ1-5|TRBD1|TRBV10-3
CAIIPDRGSNQPQHF
TGTGCCATCATACCTGACAGGGGAAGCAATCAGCCCCAGCATTTT
>-|TRBJ2-5|TRBD2|TRBV4-1
CASSQERITSGGSETQYF
TGCGCCAGCAGCCAAGAAAGGATTACTAGCGGGGGTAGTGAGACCCAGTACTTC
>-|TRBJ1-5|-|TRBV28
CASSSGLVGQPQHF
TGTGCCAGCAGTTCAGGGTTGGTCGGTCAGCCCCAGCATTTT
>-|TRBJ2-3|TRBD2|TRBV6-6
CASSWTTSGGADTQYF
TGTGCCAGCAGTTGGACCACTAGCGGGGGGGCTGATACGCAGTATTTT
>-|TRBJ1-2|TRBD1|TRBV6-5
CASKTGGFGYTF
TGTGCCAGCAAAACAGGGGGCTTCGGCTACACCTTC
>-|TRBJ2-7|-|TRBV13
CASSLGLGYEQYF
TGTGCCAGCAGCTTAGGCCTCGGGTACGAGCAGTACTTC
>-|TRBJ1-6|-|TRBV7-9
CASSLALNSPLHF
TGTGCCAGCAGCTTAGCTCTAAATTCACCCCTCCACTTT